This record looks at one TCR beta chain sequence and its context. This clone was detected a few times. Its target antigen remains unknown. No base qualities exist here, and no much larger clone lies one base off it. The record originates from a study of shared clonotypes between healthy human individuals (TCRdb year 2020). For the study in its entirety: The cohort comprised two women and a few men aged 18 to 49 years. For each donor, CD4 naive and CD4 memory were each given three plates, CD8 naive was given two plates, and CD8 memory was given one plate. To estimate repertoire size and how much clonotype sharing occurs between individuals, the study deeply sequenced the blood TCR repertoires of roughly 5 healthy adults. Different laboratories and diverse techniques were used to prepare libraries and sequence TCR repertoires, to increase sequencing depth and limit assay-specific biases. Leukapheresis yielded between about 0.94 and 9 billion PBMCs per donor. The research as a whole found: Pairwise subsampling indicated that sequencing depth was expected to affect the degree of clonotype sharing among donors. Rarefaction of sorted-subset datasets indicated incomplete sequencing despite the large sequencing depth. Because the study included a small number of donors, the genetic and exposure-history diversity represented was limited. When several donors were compared, the shared fraction of clonotypes was 5% to 6.5% for naive CD4, about 4% for naive CD8, 2.3% for memory CD4, and roughly 0.4% for memory CD8. Compared with non-shared clonotypes, the clonotypes found in all four sorted-subset donors had higher generation probabilities. Naive subsets generally had larger estimated clonotype richness than memory subsets did. Only blood was sampled, and tissue TCR repertoires likely differ from those in blood.

Using the deep immunoSEQ assay, TCR CDR3 regions were amplified from genomic DNA by multiplex PCR. Extracted genomic DNA from each cell subset was spread evenly across all wells of several immunoSEQ 96-well plates, with each plate serving as a replicate. Each replicate PCR for sorted subsets received roughly 0.2 ug genomic DNA, equal to roughly 30,000 T cell genomes. Purified libraries were quantified with a Qubit 3.0 fluorometer, sized on a Bioanalyzer 2100, and re-quantified with the KAPA Library Quantification kit. A separate single-read 150-cycle Illumina NextSeq 550 flow cell was used to sequence each immunoSEQ 96-well plate. As for the authors' bioinformatics: Because the immunoSEQ output held only junctional sequences and lacked quality scores, the filtering could not match the filtering applied to full-length reads. Sequences were annotated with PyIR, a Python wrapper for IgBLAST v1.9, and V/J genes and CDR3 were assigned using IMGT germline references. Any read was removed if the V/J assignment was weak (E-value above 1e-6), the CDR3 was missing, or the read contained stop codons, out-of-frame junctions, or ambiguous translated residues. V3J clonotypes were defined as sequences sharing an identical inferred V gene, J gene, and CDR3 amino acid sequence. Percentage overlap between repertoires was calculated by dividing the number of shared unique clonotypes by the size of the smaller repertoire. Richness of each repertoire was evaluated using RTK rarefaction, the Chao1 estimator, and Recon v2.1 estimates of unobserved clonotypes. Generation probabilities were computed with OLGA for all TCRbeta clonotypes obtained by the gDNA method from several donors. In TCRdb, the immuneACCESS table is reduced to in-frame sequences with V and J assigned. These tables do not hold every clone; where another copy was compared, an unresolved V gene accounts for under half, and the others remain unexplained. Clonal size and the V and J genes are those of that table, whereas D and trimming came from the DNA. The sample yields roughly 2.2 million clones; 92% were counted once. Around 0.4% of the sample comes from the top ten.

The donors were healthy, HIV-negative adults who had no recently reported acute infections or vaccinations. Every donor was a Caucasian adult living in Nashville, Tennessee, USA. CD4+ T cells were enriched through magnetic negative selection, after which naive cells were positively selected on CD45RA and the remaining negative fraction served as the memory subset. After blood collection by leukapheresis, PBMCs were isolated using Ficoll-Histopaque density gradient centrifugation and then cryopreserved in the vapor phase of liquid nitrogen. Analytical flow cytometry was used to check the purity and quantity of every magnetically sorted T cell population. Genomic DNA was isolated from every sorted fraction and measured by UV absorbance on a Nanodrop 2000c. CDR1 and CDR2, looked up from the germline V gene, are SGDLS and YYNGEE. V sheds 3 bases and J sheds 1 base, leaving 13 bases between their ends. The cysteine opens and the phenylalanine closes a CDR3 of 15 amino acids. Just CDR3 DNA is preserved here, 45 bases in frame from base 1.

The sequence joins TRBV9 to TRBJ1-1; the D gene remains uncertain. Input material: naive CD4+ T cells from PBMCs. The cell subset or site label corresponds to: CD45RA+ positively selected. This receptor was obtained from a man between 18 and 29 years old in good health. Some clones in this sample may be carry-over from other donors' samples. The CDR3 protein is CASSGGSRANTEAFF. Here is the DNA: TGTGCCAGCAGCGGGGGTTCGAGGGCGAACACTGAAGCTTTCTTT.